This T cell receptor (beta chain) emerged from a study of blood T cell repertoires in COVID-19. Sequencing used immunoSEQ multiplex PCR; TCRdb keeps in-frame clones, though not all of them. Of about 130,000 clones listed, 80% to 90% are singletons. The germline CDR1 and CDR2 sequences are SQVTM and ANQGSEA. The junction had 8 bases not matched to a gene; V was cut back by 7 bases and J by 4 bases. There are 13 residues in the CDR3. Sequencing was performed on peripheral blood. The V and J genes are TRBV29-1 and TRBJ1-1, with 8 nucleotides matching TRBD1. The clonotype was recovered from a man in his fifties or sixties with active or convalescent COVID-19. In nucleotides, the CDR3 is TGCAGCGGACACAGGGGGTCGGGCACTGAAGCTTTCTTT. Its protein product is CSGHRGSGTEAFF.